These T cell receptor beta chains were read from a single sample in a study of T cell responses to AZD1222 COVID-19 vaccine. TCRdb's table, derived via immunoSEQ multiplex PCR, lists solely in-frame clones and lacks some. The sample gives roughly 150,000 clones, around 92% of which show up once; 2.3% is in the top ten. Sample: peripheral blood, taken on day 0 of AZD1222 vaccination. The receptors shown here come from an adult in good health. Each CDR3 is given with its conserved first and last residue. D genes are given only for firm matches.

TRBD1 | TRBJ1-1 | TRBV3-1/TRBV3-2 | CASNNRGATEAFF
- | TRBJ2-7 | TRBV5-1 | CASSPGHEQYF
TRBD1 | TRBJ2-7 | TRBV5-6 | CASKGADPYEQYF
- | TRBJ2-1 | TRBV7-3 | CASSLAVSSYNEQFF
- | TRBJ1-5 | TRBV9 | CASSVSGNQPQHF
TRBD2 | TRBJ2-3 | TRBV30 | CAWSRGGGSGDTQYF
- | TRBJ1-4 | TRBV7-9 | CASSLGGANEKLFF
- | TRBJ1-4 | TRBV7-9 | CASSLLLSDTTNEKLFF
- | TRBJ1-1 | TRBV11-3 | CASSLGGNTEAFF
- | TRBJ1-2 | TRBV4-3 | CASSQEWGHYGYTF
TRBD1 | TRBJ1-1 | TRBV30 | CAWPQQTGGVVTEAFF